These 7 T cell receptor beta chains came from one sample sequenced in a study of blood T cells in healthy people across ages. Together with a sample-barcoded 5' primer, a J-beta primer mix was included in a second PCR lasting about 6 to 11 cycles. TCRdb independently ran MiXCR on the 5' RACE reads; one entry per CDR3 protein. The table includes some 900,000 distinct CDR3 sequences, 25% to 30% detected once. The specimen was blood. These receptors all come from a woman of 80 years or more in good health.

This clonotype was seen at least ten times. The rearrangement uses TRBV12-3 or TRBV12-4 and TRBJ1-1; perhaps TRBD1 as D (5 bases). This CDR3 comprises 14 residues. The V end was cut by 4 bases, the J end by 3 bases, with 12 bases between. CDR3 residues: CASSSGGIDTEAFF. In DNA form, the CDR3 reads TGTGCCAGCAGTTCCGGGGGGATTGACACTGAAGCTTTCTTT.

At least ten counts were recorded for this clonotype. The CDR3 loop reads CASSQGRHYNSPLHF. The CDR3 coding sequence is TGTGCCAGCAGCCAAGGACGGCATTATAATTCACCCCTCCACTTT. This chain uses TRBV3-1 with TRBJ1-6; D is unclear. The CDR3 totals 15 residues. The germline V gene has CDR1 LGHDT and CDR2 YNNKEL (reference sequence). V dropped 1 base and J dropped 4 bases, with 8 bases sitting between them.

This clonotype came up a few times. This chain connects TRBV18 to TRBJ2-5, with a weak D call TRBD1 (5 bases). Trimming took 2 bases from V and 0 from J, leaving 10 bases between them. The CDR3 totals 15 residues. Germline CDR1 KGHSH, CDR2 LQKENI. The CDR3 DNA sequence: TGTGCCAGCTCACCAGCTGACAGATACCAAGAGACCCAGTACTTC. Its protein is CASSPADRYQETQYF.

This clonotype turned up a few times. A much larger clone sits a single nucleotide away, making a read error possible. V gene TRBV7-9 combines with J gene TRBJ2-5, with D possibly matching TRBD2 (6 bases). From germline, CDR1 is SEHNR and CDR2 FQNEAQ (reference sequence). The CDR3 covers 16 residues. The CDR3 reads CAGSSVDRDYQETQYF. DNA for the CDR3: TGTGCCGGCAGCTCCGTAGACCGGGACTACCAAGAGACCCAGTACTTC.

This clonotype was recorded many times. The chain uses TRBV12-3 or TRBV12-4 and TRBJ1-5, with D unresolved. The ends were cut back, 8 bases at V and 2 bases at J, with 13 bases in the middle. This CDR3 comprises 14 residues. This chain's CDR3 is CASGPSYGNQPQHF. The CDR3 DNA reads as TGTGCCAGCGGACCCAGCTATGGCAATCAGCCCCAGCATTTT.

This clonotype was counted many times. The chain carries TRBV3-1 and TRBJ1-5; 10 bases agree with TRBD1. The CDR3 runs 16 residues. V trimming: 4 bases; J trimming: 1 base; junction bases outside the gene matches: 4. The V gene's germline CDR1 is LGHDT and CDR2 YNNKEL (reference sequence). CDR3 nucleotide sequence: TGTGCCAGCAGCCCGGGACAGGGGTTCAGCAATCAGCCCCAGCATTTT. It translates to CASSPGQGFSNQPQHF.

Many counts were recorded for this clonotype. The genes are TRBV10-3 and TRBJ1-2, with TRBD1 matching 7 bases. The germline V gene has CDR1 ENHRY and CDR2 SYGVKD. V lost 6 bases and J lost 4; bases outside the gene matches: 8. CDR3 size: 14 residues. CDR3 sequence: CAIRGATGLYGYTF. CDR3 DNA: TGTGCCATCAGGGGGGCGACAGGGCTCTATGGCTACACCTTC.